This T cell receptor (beta chain) is drawn from a study of cytomegalovirus exposure and HLA in healthy donors. At the time of sampling, donors were nominally healthy, though unrecorded immune exposures were likely. Findings and caveats of the study: Roughly uniform sequencing depth across donors was assumed, possibly incorrectly. An analysis done earlier found most TCR beta V segments productive about 90% or about 30% of the time.

The PCR employed 60 Vbeta primers together with 13 Jbeta primers. The protocol was immunoSEQ multiplex PCR, while the TCRdb copy is restricted to in-frame clones and leaves out a portion. The sample has 160,000 or so clones; approximately 84% are singletons. Trimming pared 4 bases from V and 1 base from J, leaving 4 bases between. The CDR3 has 11 residues. Germline-derived CDR1 and CDR2 are GTSNPN and SVGIG (reference sequence). Concerning this clone itself: Its cognate antigen is unknown.

This chain uses TRBV30 with TRBJ1-1; D gene ambiguous. Specimen: PBMCs. The source of this sequence is a woman aged 35 to 49 in good health and CMV-seropositive. The CDR3 coding sequence is TGTGCCTGGAAACAGAACACTGAAGCTTTCTTT. The encoded protein is CAWKQNTEAFF.